This is a list of T cell receptor beta chains from one sample in a study of blood T cell repertoires in COVID-19. Data came from immunoSEQ multiplex PCR; TCRdb stores just in-frame clones and leaves some out. The table records some 200,000 clones, roughly 80% of them present only once. Specimen: peripheral blood. The source is a woman over 75 with COVID-19, enrolled during active disease. Each CDR3 is given with its conserved first and last residue. Fields, in order: clone size, J gene, V gene, D gene, CDR3 protein, CDR3 DNA. The D gene is left open where the match is weak. Size tells how often a clone was seen (once, few, many) or the class of an expanded clone, and some rows leave it out.

clone_size: few
j_call: TRBJ2-5
v_call: TRBV18
d_call: -
cdr3_aa: CASSPKTGAKETQYF
cdr3_nt: TGTGCCAGCTCACCAAAGACTGGGGCGAAAGAGACCCAGTACTTC

clone_size: once
j_call: TRBJ1-1
v_call: TRBV6-5
d_call: TRBD1
cdr3_aa: CASRGRGARTEAFF
cdr3_nt: TGTGCCAGCAGGGGCAGGGGGGCTCGGACTGAAGCTTTCTTT

clone_size: once
j_call: TRBJ1-2
v_call: TRBV24-1
d_call: TRBD1
cdr3_aa: CATSGDSRPYGYTF
cdr3_nt: TGTGCCACCAGTGGGGACAGCCGGCCCTATGGCTACACCTTC

clone_size: -
j_call: TRBJ1-2
v_call: TRBV18
d_call: -
cdr3_aa: CASSFQSRYDGYTF
cdr3_nt: TGTGCCAGCTCTTTCCAATCCCGGTACGATGGCTACACCTTC

clone_size: -
j_call: TRBJ1-4
v_call: TRBV7-9
d_call: -
cdr3_aa: CASTDYNEKLFF
cdr3_nt: TGTGCCAGTACGGACTATAATGAAAAACTGTTTTTT

clone_size: -
j_call: TRBJ1-6
v_call: TRBV9
d_call: TRBD1
cdr3_aa: CASGRDRGESPLHF
cdr3_nt: TGTGCCAGCGGCAGGGACAGGGGAGAGTCACCCCTCCACTTT

clone_size: once
j_call: TRBJ1-2
v_call: TRBV3-1/TRBV3-2
d_call: -
cdr3_aa: CASNSNRLFYGYTF
cdr3_nt: TGTGCCAGCAATAGTAACAGACTATTCTATGGCTACACCTTC

clone_size: -
j_call: TRBJ1-4
v_call: TRBV30
d_call: TRBD1
cdr3_aa: CAWSVQGAGEKLFF
cdr3_nt: TGTGCCTGGAGTGTACAGGGGGCTGGTGAAAAACTGTTTTTT

clone_size: -
j_call: TRBJ1-2
v_call: TRBV19
d_call: TRBD1
cdr3_aa: CASKGAYPRYGYTF
cdr3_nt: TGTGCCAGTAAGGGGGCATACCCGAGGTATGGCTACACCTTC

clone_size: -
j_call: TRBJ1-1
v_call: TRBV15
d_call: -
cdr3_aa: CATSRDIAEAFF
cdr3_nt: TGTGCCACCAGCAGAGATATCGCTGAAGCTTTCTTT

clone_size: -
j_call: TRBJ2-7
v_call: TRBV10-3
d_call: -
cdr3_aa: CAIRPRDSPYEQYF
cdr3_nt: TGTGCCATCAGACCCCGGGACTCCCCCTACGAGCAGTACTTC

clone_size: -
j_call: TRBJ1-1
v_call: TRBV18
d_call: -
cdr3_aa: CASSSNRAGTEAFF
cdr3_nt: TGTGCCAGCTCGTCTAATCGGGCGGGCACTGAAGCTTTCTTT

clone_size: -
j_call: TRBJ2-1
v_call: TRBV5-6
d_call: -
cdr3_aa: CASSLARYEQFF
cdr3_nt: TGTGCCAGCAGCTTGGCTAGGTATGAGCAGTTCTTC

clone_size: -
j_call: TRBJ2-2
v_call: TRBV5-1
d_call: -
cdr3_aa: CASSRPNRAGELFF
cdr3_nt: TGCGCCAGCAGCCGCCCAAACAGAGCCGGGGAGCTGTTTTTT

clone_size: once
j_call: TRBJ2-4
v_call: TRBV5-4
d_call: TRBD1
cdr3_aa: CASSLAGTGVNIQYF
cdr3_nt: TGTGCCAGCAGCTTGGCAGGGACAGGGGTAAACATTCAGTACTTC

clone_size: -
j_call: TRBJ1-2
v_call: TRBV6-5
d_call: -
cdr3_aa: CASSYQGDYGYTF
cdr3_nt: TGTGCCAGCAGTTACCAGGGTGACTATGGCTACACCTTC

clone_size: once
j_call: TRBJ2-2
v_call: TRBV7-2
d_call: -
cdr3_aa: CAIKAMEFTGELFF
cdr3_nt: TGTGCCATCAAAGCTATGGAGTTCACCGGGGAGCTGTTTTTT

clone_size: -
j_call: TRBJ1-1
v_call: TRBV10-3
d_call: TRBD1
cdr3_aa: CAISTDRGDTEAFF
cdr3_nt: TGTGCCATCAGTACCGACAGGGGGGACACTGAAGCTTTCTTT

clone_size: -
j_call: TRBJ2-1
v_call: TRBV5-4
d_call: TRBD2
cdr3_aa: CASSLVPAGGLGEQFF
cdr3_nt: TGTGCCAGCAGCTTGGTTCCAGCGGGGGGGCTGGGTGAGCAGTTCTTC

clone_size: -
j_call: TRBJ2-2
v_call: TRBV7-3
d_call: TRBD2
cdr3_aa: CASSSSGGNTGELFF
cdr3_nt: TGTGCCAGCAGCTCTAGCGGGGGAAACACCGGGGAGCTGTTTTTT

clone_size: -
j_call: TRBJ2-7
v_call: TRBV28
d_call: TRBD1
cdr3_aa: CASRGQGRYEQYF
cdr3_nt: TGTGCCAGCAGGGGACAGGGACGCTACGAGCAGTACTTC

clone_size: -
j_call: TRBJ1-1
v_call: TRBV7-9
d_call: -
cdr3_aa: CASLQGFNTEAFF
cdr3_nt: TGTGCCAGCCTACAGGGCTTCAACACTGAAGCTTTCTTT

clone_size: -
j_call: TRBJ2-7
v_call: TRBV18
d_call: -
cdr3_aa: CASSQGGFYEQYF
cdr3_nt: TGTGCCAGCTCACAAGGCGGATTTTACGAGCAGTACTTC

clone_size: -
j_call: TRBJ1-2
v_call: TRBV7-9
d_call: -
cdr3_aa: CASHSQGIYGYTF
cdr3_nt: TGTGCCAGCCACTCGCAGGGGATCTATGGCTACACCTTC

clone_size: -
j_call: TRBJ1-1
v_call: TRBV30
d_call: -
cdr3_aa: CACLRERNTEAFF
cdr3_nt: TGTGCCTGCCTTCGGGAGCGAAACACTGAAGCTTTCTTT

clone_size: -
j_call: TRBJ1-5
v_call: TRBV6-5
d_call: TRBD1
cdr3_aa: CASSLDRGSNQPQHF
cdr3_nt: TGTGCCAGCAGCCTTGACAGGGGAAGCAATCAGCCCCAGCATTTT

clone_size: hyperexpanded
j_call: TRBJ2-3
v_call: TRBV7-8
d_call: TRBD1
cdr3_aa: CASSLWTGISSTDTQYF
cdr3_nt: TGTGCCAGCAGCTTATGGACAGGGATCTCTAGCACAGATACGCAGTATTTT

clone_size: -
j_call: TRBJ2-2
v_call: TRBV6-4
d_call: -
cdr3_aa: CASSARQHGELFF
cdr3_nt: TGTGCCAGCAGTGCGAGACAGCACGGGGAGCTGTTTTTT

clone_size: once
j_call: TRBJ1-4
v_call: TRBV6-6
d_call: -
cdr3_aa: CASSPGQNRNEKLFF
cdr3_nt: TGTGCCAGCAGTCCAGGACAAAACCGAAATGAAAAACTGTTTTTT

clone_size: -
j_call: TRBJ1-2
v_call: TRBV19
d_call: TRBD1
cdr3_aa: CASRTGSGYTF
cdr3_nt: TGTGCCAGCAGGACAGGGTCTGGCTACACCTTC

clone_size: once
j_call: TRBJ2-7
v_call: TRBV6-5
d_call: TRBD2
cdr3_aa: CASNSGLAVYEQYF
cdr3_nt: TGTGCCAGCAATTCGGGACTAGCGGTCTACGAGCAGTACTTC

clone_size: -
j_call: TRBJ1-6
v_call: TRBV5-5
d_call: -
cdr3_aa: CASSPDTGTSSYNSPLHF
cdr3_nt: TGTGCCAGCAGCCCAGACACCGGGACTAGCTCCTATAATTCACCCCTCCACTTT

clone_size: -
j_call: TRBJ2-1
v_call: TRBV7-3
d_call: TRBD2
cdr3_aa: CASSLTLADYNEQFF
cdr3_nt: TGTGCCAGCAGCTTAACACTAGCGGACTACAATGAGCAGTTCTTC

clone_size: -
j_call: TRBJ2-1
v_call: TRBV19
d_call: -
cdr3_aa: CASKFDRTYNEQFF
cdr3_nt: TGTGCCAGTAAGTTTGACAGGACCTACAATGAGCAGTTCTTC

clone_size: many
j_call: TRBJ2-6
v_call: TRBV7-6
d_call: -
cdr3_aa: CASSVIYSGANVLTF
cdr3_nt: TGTGCCAGCAGCGTTATATACTCTGGGGCCAACGTCCTGACTTTC

clone_size: -
j_call: TRBJ2-4
v_call: TRBV28
d_call: -
cdr3_aa: CASRKQGGGNIQYF
cdr3_nt: TGTGCCAGCAGGAAACAGGGTGGCGGTAACATTCAGTACTTC

clone_size: -
j_call: TRBJ1-2
v_call: TRBV13
d_call: TRBD1
cdr3_aa: CASSLGQGAGNYGYTF
cdr3_nt: TGTGCCAGCAGCTTAGGTCAGGGGGCGGGGAACTATGGCTACACCTTC

clone_size: -
j_call: TRBJ2-3
v_call: TRBV7-9
d_call: TRBD2
cdr3_aa: CASSSSGYTTDTQYF
cdr3_nt: TGTGCCAGCAGTTCTAGCGGATACACCACAGATACGCAGTATTTT

clone_size: few
j_call: TRBJ1-1
v_call: TRBV14
d_call: -
cdr3_aa: CASSQVMNTEAFF
cdr3_nt: TGTGCCAGCAGCCAAGTAATGAACACTGAAGCTTTCTTT

clone_size: -
j_call: TRBJ1-4
v_call: TRBV19
d_call: TRBD1
cdr3_aa: CASSIRQGGYEKLFF
cdr3_nt: TGTGCCAGTAGTATAAGACAGGGGGGATATGAAAAACTGTTTTTT

clone_size: few
j_call: TRBJ1-1
v_call: TRBV10-3
d_call: -
cdr3_aa: CAIKGDSTEAFF
cdr3_nt: TGTGCCATCAAGGGGGATTCCACTGAAGCTTTCTTT

clone_size: -
j_call: TRBJ1-2
v_call: TRBV5-1
d_call: TRBD1
cdr3_aa: CASSLEPWDRGEYGYTF
cdr3_nt: TGCGCCAGCAGCTTGGAACCCTGGGACAGGGGAGAGTATGGCTACACCTTC

clone_size: -
j_call: TRBJ1-5
v_call: TRBV19
d_call: -
cdr3_aa: CASSEGNPNQPQHF
cdr3_nt: TGTGCCAGTAGTGAGGGAAACCCCAATCAGCCCCAGCATTTT

clone_size: -
j_call: TRBJ1-2
v_call: TRBV30
d_call: -
cdr3_aa: CAWSVQPGGNYGYTF
cdr3_nt: TGTGCCTGGAGTGTACAACCGGGGGGAAACTATGGCTACACCTTC

clone_size: -
j_call: TRBJ2-6
v_call: TRBV19
d_call: -
cdr3_aa: CASDPGDFSGANVLTF
cdr3_nt: TGTGCCAGCGATCCGGGAGACTTCTCTGGGGCCAACGTCCTGACTTTC

clone_size: -
j_call: TRBJ2-6
v_call: TRBV5-1
d_call: TRBD1
cdr3_aa: CASSLVPGQGANVLTF
cdr3_nt: TGCGCCAGCAGCTTGGTACCGGGACAGGGGGCCAACGTCCTGACTTTC

clone_size: -
j_call: TRBJ2-5
v_call: TRBV5-1
d_call: -
cdr3_aa: CASSLLLDYTQETQYF
cdr3_nt: TGCGCCAGCAGCTTGTTACTAGACTACACCCAAGAGACCCAGTACTTC